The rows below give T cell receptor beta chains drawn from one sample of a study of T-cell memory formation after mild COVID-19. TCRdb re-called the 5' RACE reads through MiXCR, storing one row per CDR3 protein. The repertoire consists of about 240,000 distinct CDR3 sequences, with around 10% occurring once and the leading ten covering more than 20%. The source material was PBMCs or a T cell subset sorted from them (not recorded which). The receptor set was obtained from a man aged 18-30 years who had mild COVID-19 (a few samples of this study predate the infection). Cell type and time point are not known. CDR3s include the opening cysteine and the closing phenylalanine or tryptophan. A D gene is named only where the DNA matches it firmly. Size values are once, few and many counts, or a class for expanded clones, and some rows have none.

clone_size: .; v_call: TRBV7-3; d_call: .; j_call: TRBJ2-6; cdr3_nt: TGTGCCAGCAGTCCAGAGGGCTCTGGGGCCAACGTCCTGACTTTC; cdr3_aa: CASSPEGSGANVLTF
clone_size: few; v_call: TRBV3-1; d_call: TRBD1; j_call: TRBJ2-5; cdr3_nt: TGTGCCAGCAGCCAAGAAGGGGGCGGAGAGAGGACCCAGTACTTC; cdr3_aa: CASSQEGGGERTQYF
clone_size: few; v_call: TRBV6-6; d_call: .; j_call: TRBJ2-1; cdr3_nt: TGTGCCAGCAGTTACTACAGGGCTGATGAGCAGTTCTTC; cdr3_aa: CASSYYRADEQFF
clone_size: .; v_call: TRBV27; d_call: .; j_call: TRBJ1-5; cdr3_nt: TGTGCCAGCAGTCCCGGGGGTCTCGGGCAGCCCCAGCATTTT; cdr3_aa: CASSPGGLGQPQHF
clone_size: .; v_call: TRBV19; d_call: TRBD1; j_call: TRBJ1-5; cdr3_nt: TGTGCCAGTAGTCCCCGGGACAGGGGATATAGCAATCAGCCCCAGCATTTT; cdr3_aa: CASSPRDRGYSNQPQHF
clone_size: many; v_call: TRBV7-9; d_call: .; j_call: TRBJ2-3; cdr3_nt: TGTGCCAGCAGCACCCGGGACATTACGCAGTATTTT; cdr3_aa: CASSTRDITQYF
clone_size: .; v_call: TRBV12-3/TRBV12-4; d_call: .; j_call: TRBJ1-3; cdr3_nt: TGTGCCAGCAGGCGGGGGACGAGCTCTGGAAACACCATATATTTT; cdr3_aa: CASRRGTSSGNTIYF
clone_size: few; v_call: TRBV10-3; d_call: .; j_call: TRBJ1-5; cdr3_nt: TGTGCCATCACCCCGGACGTCTCTCAGCCCCAGCATTTT; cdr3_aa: CAITPDVSQPQHF
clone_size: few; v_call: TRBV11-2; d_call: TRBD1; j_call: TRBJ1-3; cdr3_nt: TGTGCCAGCAGCTTACAGTGGACAGGGATTGGAAACACCATATATTTT; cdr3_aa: CASSLQWTGIGNTIYF
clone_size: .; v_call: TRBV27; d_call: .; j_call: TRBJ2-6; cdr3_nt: TGTGCCAGCAGTTTATGGCCGAGTCACTCTGGGGCCAACGTCCTGACTTTC; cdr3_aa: CASSLWPSHSGANVLTF
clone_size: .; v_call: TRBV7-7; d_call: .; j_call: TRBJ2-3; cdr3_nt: TGTGCTAGCAGCCTAGGTACAGGGCTTGATACGCAGTATTTT; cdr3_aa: CASSLGTGLDTQYF
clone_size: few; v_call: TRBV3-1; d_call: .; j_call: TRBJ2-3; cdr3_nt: TGTGCCAGCAGAAACCAGGGGGGAGATACGCAGTATTTT; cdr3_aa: CASRNQGGDTQYF
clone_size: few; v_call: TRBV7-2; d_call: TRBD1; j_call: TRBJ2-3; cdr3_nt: TGTGCCAGCAGCTTAGCAGGCAGGGGGCGTGCAGATACGCAGTATTTT; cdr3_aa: CASSLAGRGRADTQYF
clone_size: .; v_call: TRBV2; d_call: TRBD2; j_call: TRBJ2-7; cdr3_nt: TGTGCCAGCACCCCGGGGGGAGACGAGCAGTACTTC; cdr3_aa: CASTPGGDEQYF
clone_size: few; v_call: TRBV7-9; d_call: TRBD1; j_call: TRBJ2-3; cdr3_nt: TGTGCCAGCAGCCAGATCCCGGGACAGGGGCTAGATACGCAGTATTTT; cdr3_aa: CASSQIPGQGLDTQYF
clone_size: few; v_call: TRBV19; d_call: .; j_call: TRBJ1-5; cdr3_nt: TGTGCCAGTAGCCGGGCCGCAGAAAATCAGCCCCAGCATTTT; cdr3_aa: CASSRAAENQPQHF
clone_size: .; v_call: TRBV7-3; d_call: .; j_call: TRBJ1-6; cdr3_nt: TGTGCCAGCAGCTTTGGTGTATGGAATTCACCCCTCCACTTT; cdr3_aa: CASSFGVWNSPLHF
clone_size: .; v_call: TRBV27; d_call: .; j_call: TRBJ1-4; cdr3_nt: TGTGCCAGCAGTTTAGACGGGTTTACGTCAACTAATGAAAAACTGTTTTTT; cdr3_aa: CASSLDGFTSTNEKLFF
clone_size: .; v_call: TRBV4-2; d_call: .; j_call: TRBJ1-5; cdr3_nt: TGTGCCAGCAGCCTTAGTCTCGGGACCAGTCATAGCAATCAGCCCCAGCATTTT; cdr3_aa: CASSLSLGTSHSNQPQHF
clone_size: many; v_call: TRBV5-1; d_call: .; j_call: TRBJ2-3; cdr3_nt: TGCGCCAGCAGCTGGGAGGGGGCAGATACGCAGTATTTT; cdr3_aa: CASSWEGADTQYF
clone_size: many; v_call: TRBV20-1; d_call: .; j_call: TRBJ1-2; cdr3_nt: TGCAGTGCTACCCAGCCTCTTAACTATGGCTACACCTTC; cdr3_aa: CSATQPLNYGYTF
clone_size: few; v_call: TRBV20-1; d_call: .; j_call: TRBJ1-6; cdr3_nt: TGCAGTGCCGGCGGGACCCGCGTCTCACCCCTCCACTTT; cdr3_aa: CSAGGTRVSPLHF
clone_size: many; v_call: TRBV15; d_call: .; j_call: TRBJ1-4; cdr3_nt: TGTGCCACCAGCAGAGATGAGAAGGGGAAGGTAAAACTGTTTTTT; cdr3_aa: CATSRDEKGKVKLFF
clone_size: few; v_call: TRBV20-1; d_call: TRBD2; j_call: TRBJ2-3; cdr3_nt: TGCAGTGCTAGAGATCTTGAGCGGGGGGCAGATACGCAGTATTTT; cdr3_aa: CSARDLERGADTQYF
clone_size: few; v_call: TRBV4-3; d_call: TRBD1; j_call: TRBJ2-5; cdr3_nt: TGCGCCAGCAGCCAAGACCTGACAGGGGGAGCAAAGACCCAGTACTTC; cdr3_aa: CASSQDLTGGAKTQYF